This entry lists 18 T cell receptor beta chains sequenced from one sample in a study of CD4+ T cells in melanoma. The table came from immunoSEQ multiplex PCR; TCRdb's copy has only in-frame clones and leaves some out. The table lists under 20,000 clones, about 72% of them singletons. Sequenced material: cells from a culture (not recorded whether cultured in vitro). These receptors were taken from a human donor with melanoma.

The gene calls are TRBV5-1 and TRBJ2-7; 11 bases are shared with TRBD1. Trimming cost V 4 bases and J 3 bases; bases outside gene matches: 6. CDR3 length: 15 amino acids. In germline, CDR1 is SGHRS, CDR2 YFSETQ. The DNA of the CDR3 is TGCGCCAGCAGCCCCCGGGGACAGGGGGGCTACGAGCAGTACTTC. Translated, it gives CASSPRGQGGYEQYF.

The V call is TRBV5-4, the J call TRBJ2-2, with TRBD1 identical over 9 bases. Germline V gives CDR1 SGHNT, CDR2 YYREEE (reference sequence). The CDR3 extends over 16 amino acids. Unmatched junction bases numbered 11, after V lost 5 bases and J lost 6 bases. The CDR3 spells CASRHAGTGIAGELFF. The CDR3 nucleotides read TGTGCCAGCAGACACGCCGGGACAGGGATAGCCGGGGAGCTGTTTTTT.

This clone was counted between two and nine times. The rearrangement links TRBV9 to TRBJ2-7; D call uncertain. Between the trimmed V and J ends, which lost 0 bases and 6 bases, there was a span of 10 bases. The CDR3 contains 13 residues. From germline, CDR1 is SGDLS and CDR2 YYNGEE. CDR3 DNA: TGTGCCAGCAGCGTAGCAATATCGTCCGAGCAGTACTTC. Translation gives CASSVAISSEQYF.

The rearrangement uses TRBV7-8 and TRBJ1-5, with no clear D. Germline V gene data show CDR1 as SGHVS and CDR2 as FQNEAQ. The V and J ends lost 6 bases and 3 bases respectively, with 9 bases between them. CDR3 length: 13 amino acids. CDR3 nucleotide sequence: TGTGCCAGCAGACGTGGTAACAATCAGCCCCAGCATTTT. Amino acid sequence: CASRRGNNQPQHF.

This rearrangement joins TRBV5-5 to TRBJ2-7, with D maybe TRBD1 (6 bases). Germline values: CDR1 SGHKS, CDR2 YYEKEE (reference sequence). Trimming cost V 0 bases and J 0 bases, with 16 bases left between them. The CDR3 is made up of 17 amino acids. Here the CDR3 DNA reads TGTGCCAGCAGCTTGGGGGTACCCGGGACACACTCCTACGAGCAGTACTTC. As protein: CASSLGVPGTHSYEQYF.

The V and J genes are TRBV5-8 and TRBJ2-7; 7 bases map to TRBD1. CDR3 length: 12 amino acids. V shed 8 bases, J shed 2 bases, and the junction held 4 bases outside the gene matches. Per the germline V gene, CDR1 is SGHTS and CDR2 is YDEGEE. DNA for the CDR3: TGTGCCAGTACGACAGGGACCTACGAGCAGTACTTC. This translates into CASTTGTYEQYF.

This sequence joins TRBV29-1 and TRBJ1-2, with 7 bases aligning to TRBD1. Germline values: CDR1 SQVTM, CDR2 ANQGSEA. This CDR3 is built from 13 residues. The V and J ends lost 7 bases and 4 bases, in that order; junction bases with no gene match: 9. The CDR3 coding sequence is TGCAGCGCTGACAGGGAGGGGCCCTATGGCTACACCTTC. Its protein product is CSADREGPYGYTF.

V and J are TRBV5-6 and TRBJ1-2; D unresolved. Looked up from germline, CDR1 is SGHDT and CDR2 is YYEEEE. V was trimmed by 1 base and J by 2 bases, leaving 12 bases between them. The CDR3 sequence is 15 residues long. CDR3 nucleotide sequence: TGTGCCAGCAGCTTGAGTGGGCGGTTAAACTATGGCTACACCTTC. Protein: CASSLSGRLNYGYTF.

The chain couples TRBV2 to TRBJ2-7; tentative D call: TRBD1 (5 bases). V was cut by 5 bases and J by 6 bases, with 11 bases left in between. CDR1 is SNHLY, CDR2 FYNNEI, per germline. This CDR3 comprises 12 residues. As DNA, the CDR3 is TGTGCCAGCAGTTCCCAGGGCGCCGAGCAGTACTTC. Translated: CASSSQGAEQYF.

The genes are TRBV6-6 and TRBJ1-4; maybe TRBD1 (5 bases). The CDR3 has 16 amino acids. Per germline, CDR1 MNHNY and CDR2 SVGAGI (reference sequence). Trimming removed 5 bases from V and 3 bases from J, with 16 bases in between. The CDR3 sequence: CASSLDPRGANEKLFF. The CDR3 DNA follows: TGTGCCAGCAGTCTGGACCCTAGAGGGGCTAATGAAAAACTGTTTTTT.

A remark on this clone: The junction does not match germline at one end; this may be a read error. The rearrangement uses TRBV10-3 and TRBJ2-7; possibly TRBD1 for D (6 bases). CDR3 size: 12 residues. Germline V gene lookup returns CDR1 ENHRY and CDR2 SYGVKD. The CDR3 DNA follows: TGTGCCAGCAGTTGGGACACCCACGAGCAGTACTTC. Protein: CASSWDTHEQYF.

V usage is TRBV5-1 and J usage is TRBJ2-2; TRBD1 matches 9 bases. CDR1 is SGHRS and CDR2 is YFSETQ in the germline V gene. V gave up 4 bases and J gave up 0 bases; unmatched junction bases: 4. This CDR3 region has 16 residues. CDR3 protein: CASSPQGASNTGELFF. CDR3 in DNA: TGCGCCAGCAGCCCACAGGGGGCCTCGAACACCGGGGAGCTGTTTTTT.

J is TRBJ1-1 and V is TRBV2; D not certain. Germline values: CDR1 SNHLY, CDR2 FYNNEI. The CDR3 runs 13 residues. V lost 8 bases to trimming and J lost 2 bases, with 12 bases between them. CDR3 loop: CASGVSFNTEAFF. CDR3 coding DNA: TGTGCCAGCGGGGTGTCTTTTAACACTGAAGCTTTCTTT.

The chain has TRBV7-2 and TRBJ1-6; unclear D gene. The CDR3 has 16 residues. The V end lost 2 bases, the J end lost 0 bases, and 8 bases lay between the germline ends. Per the germline V gene, CDR1 is SGHTA and CDR2 is FQGNSA. The CDR3 protein is CASSLFRSSYNSPLHF. The DNA of the CDR3 is TGTGCCAGCAGCTTATTTAGAAGCTCCTATAATTCACCCCTCCACTTT.

A few counts support this clone. V is TRBV18 and J is TRBJ1-1; possible D gene TRBD1, 6 bases. CDR1 is KGHSH and CDR2 is LQKENI in the germline V gene. The V end was cut by 0 bases, the J end by 1 base, with 15 bases between. The CDR3 is 17 amino acids. The CDR3 loop reads CASSPPWGLRQNTEAFF. For the CDR3, the DNA is TGTGCCAGCTCACCACCTTGGGGGCTACGTCAGAACACTGAAGCTTTCTTT.

The V call is TRBV7-8, the J call TRBJ1-2; 9 positions agree with TRBD1. CDR3 length: 16 residues. V gave up 5 bases and J gave up 2 bases; unmatched junction bases: 9. CDR1 is SGHVS, CDR2 FQNEAQ, per germline. The CDR3 DNA is TGTGCCAGCAGCCCATCGATTGACAGGGGGAACTATGGCTACACCTTC. This gives the protein CASSPSIDRGNYGYTF.

This clone was observed a handful of times. The chain recombines TRBV5-1 with TRBJ2-3; the D is unclear. CDR3 size: 15 residues. Germline V CDR1 and CDR2: SGHRS, YFSETQ. V gave up 4 bases and J gave up 4 bases, with 16 bases separating them. The CDR3 region is CASSPRYSGADTQYF. The CDR3 nucleotides are TGCGCCAGCAGCCCACGCTACTCGGGCGCAGATACGCAGTATTTT.

This clone is a singleton in its sample. The genes are TRBV10-2 and TRBJ1-1, with 8 bases aligning to TRBD1. This CDR3 comprises 14 residues. Per the germline V gene, CDR1 is WSHSY and CDR2 is SAAADI. V shed 8 bases, J shed 7 bases, and the junction held 12 bases outside the gene matches. CDR3 protein: CASLLTGEWGEAFF. DNA of the CDR3: TGCGCCAGCCTATTGACAGGGGAGTGGGGTGAAGCTTTCTTT.